This T cell receptor beta chain came from a study of cytomegalovirus exposure and HLA in healthy donors. Primers for the PCR totalled 60 Vbeta and 13 Jbeta. Profiled with immunoSEQ multiplex PCR; TCRdb holds only in-frame clones, not every one. Among fewer than 200,000 clones listed, approximately 79% were seen once. This clone was seen a few times. Its antigen is still unknown. The CDR3 length is 14 residues. In germline, CDR1 is MNHEY, CDR2 SVGAGI. Trimming took off 7 bases at V and 3 bases at J, with 16 bases between the two ends. Findings and limits, study-wide: In a later analysis, donors in an Asian-associated ancestry cluster reportedly had fewer N-insertions in productive TCRs than the cohort mean.

Sequencing input: PBMCs. The sequence came from a man between 35 and 55 years old in good health and CMV-seropositive. The chain combines TRBV6-5 with TRBJ2-7; D is possibly TRBD1 (6 bases). CDR3 bases: TGTGCCAGCACCCTTACAGGGATCGGCTACGAGCAGTACTTC. Translating it yields CASTLTGIGYEQYF.